Below, 18 T cell receptor beta chains from the same sample are listed, as sequenced in a study of T cell responses to AZD1222 COVID-19 vaccine. Clones were read by immunoSEQ multiplex PCR, and TCRdb kept only the in-frame ones, dropping some. The table shows about 120,000 clones, with 85% to 90% occurring only once. This material consisted of peripheral blood, taken on day 0 of AZD1222 vaccination. These receptors originate from an adult in good health.

The rearrangement uses TRBV6-2 or TRBV6-3 and TRBJ2-5; tentative D call: TRBD1 (6 bases). The V end lost 5 bases, the J end lost 5 bases, and 27 bases lay between the germline ends. The germline V gene encodes CDR1 MNHEY and CDR2 SVGEGT. The CDR3 length is 18 residues. CDR3 protein: CASSTQGHRAVGAETQYF. The DNA of the CDR3 is TGTGCCAGCAGTACCCAGGGGCACAGGGCCGTCGGGGCGGAGACCCAGTACTTC.

The chain employs TRBV30 and TRBJ1-6; D may be TRBD1 (6 bases). Between the trimmed V and J ends, which lost 1 base and 10 bases, there was a span of 14 bases. CDR1 is GTSNPN, CDR2 SVGIG, per germline (reference sequence). The CDR3 covers 14 residues. CDR3 sequence (DNA): TGTGCCTGGAGTGCCCGAGGGGGTCGCTCACCCCTCCACTTT. This gives the protein CAWSARGGRSPLHF. Supplemented by reference TRBV30 and TRBJ1-6, the full variable domain reads SQTIHQWPATLVQPVGSPLSLECTVEGTSNPNLYWYRQAAGRGLQLLFYSVGIGQISSEVPQNLSASRPQDRQFILSSKKLLLSDSGFYLCAWSARGGRSPLHFGNGTRLTVT.

The chain has TRBV4-2 and TRBJ2-1, with D hard to call. The length of the CDR3 is 14 residues. CDR1 and CDR2 from the germline V gene are LGHNA and YNFKEQ. Deletions cut 4 bases from V and 10 bases from J, with 17 bases between. In nucleotides, the CDR3 is TGTGCCAGCAGCCCAAGCCCCTTGTGGGCGGAGCAGTTCTTC. Protein: CASSPSPLWAEQFF.

This clone was found a few times. The genes are TRBV7-9 and TRBJ1-2, with D perhaps matching TRBD1 (5 bases). The V end was cut by 1 base, the J end by 6 bases, with 15 bases between. Germline assignment: CDR1 SEHNR and CDR2 FQNEAQ (reference sequence). The CDR3 is 15 amino acids. The CDR3 loop is CASSLVGTYSHGYTF. DNA of the CDR3: TGTGCCAGCAGCTTAGTTGGGACTTATAGCCATGGCTACACCTTC.

The chain couples TRBV19 to TRBJ1-5; a weak D match, TRBD1 (6 bases). The V and J ends lost 3 bases and 14 bases respectively, with 14 bases between them. The CDR3 covers 12 residues. The V gene's germline CDR1 is LNHDA and CDR2 SQIVND (reference sequence). The CDR3 DNA reads as TGTGCCAGTAGTATCGCCGGGGGGCCGGAGCATTTT. Its translation: CASSIAGGPEHF. Drawing the rest from reference TRBV19 and TRBJ1-5, the complete variable domain is DGGITQSPKYLFRKEGQNVTLSCEQNLNHDAMYWYRQDPGQGLRLIYYSQIVNDFQKGDIAEGYSVSREKKESFPLTVTSAQKNPTAFYLCASSIAGGPEHFGDGTRLSIL.

V and J are TRBV12-3 or TRBV12-4 and TRBJ1-4; D not certain. This CDR3 contains 13 residues. V dropped 3 bases and J dropped 8 bases, with 10 bases sitting between them. The chain's CDR3 is CASSLEIWEKLFF. DNA for the CDR3: TGTGCCAGCAGTTTGGAGATTTGGGAAAAACTGTTTTTT.

This clone was observed a handful of times. The V gene is TRBV29-1, the J gene TRBJ2-1, with D possibly being TRBD1 (6 bases). CDR1 and CDR2 (germline): SQVTM, ANQGSEA. The CDR3 is 13 amino acids. V lost 8 bases to trimming and J lost 6 bases, with 17 bases between them. Here the CDR3 reads CSPRGDNANEQFF. The CDR3 DNA sequence: TGCAGCCCCCGTGGGGACAATGCCAATGAGCAGTTCTTC.

The chain joins TRBV28 to TRBJ2-1, with D tentatively TRBD2 (5 bases). The CDR3 length is 15 residues. From germline, CDR1 is MDHEN and CDR2 SYDVKM. V was clipped by 6 bases and J by 0 bases, with 12 bases between them. The CDR3 here is CASSRTLSSYNEQFF. CDR3 nucleotides: TGTGCCAGCAGCCGGACTTTGAGCTCCTACAATGAGCAGTTCTTC. Filled out from reference TRBV28 and TRBJ2-1, the complete variable domain reads DVKVTQSSRYLVKRTGEKVFLECVQDMDHENMFWYRQDPGLGLRLIYFSYDVKMKEKGDIPEGYSVSREKKERFSLILESASTNQTSMYLCASSRTLSSYNEQFFGPGTRLTVL.

The V call is TRBV9, the J call TRBJ1-2; D might be TRBD1 (5 bases). The germline gives CDR1 SGDLS, CDR2 YYNGEE. This CDR3 contains 12 residues. V lost 4 bases and J lost 4, with 8 bases in between. This CDR3 is CASSPGAYGYTF. CDR3 bases: TGTGCCAGCAGCCCCGGGGCCTATGGCTACACCTTC.

This clone occurred a few times. V and J are TRBV27 and TRBJ1-5; tentative D call: TRBD1 (5 bases). Trimming cost V 4 bases and J 9 bases, with 10 bases left between them. Germline-derived CDR1 and CDR2 are MNHEY and SMNVEV (reference sequence). The CDR3 is 12 residues long. Here the CDR3 reads CASSSQGGPQHF. The CDR3, as DNA: TGTGCCAGCAGTTCCCAGGGAGGGCCCCAGCATTTT.

This clone appeared once. The gene calls are TRBV4-3 and TRBJ2-7; 7 bases match TRBD1. Unmatched junction bases numbered 12, after V lost 4 bases and J lost 0 bases. CDR1 is LGHNA, CDR2 YSLEER, per germline. This CDR3 comprises 17 residues. CDR3 sequence reads: CASSPRRPGTDSYEQYF. CDR3 DNA sequence: TGCGCCAGCAGCCCCCGCAGACCCGGGACAGACTCCTACGAGCAGTACTTC.

V is TRBV5-1 and J is TRBJ2-2, with D perhaps matching TRBD1 or TRBD2 (6 bases each). V was trimmed by 6 bases and J by 1 base, leaving 16 bases between them. Germline V gene sequence: CDR1 SGHRS, CDR2 YFSETQ. The CDR3 length is 16 residues. The CDR3 sequence is CASTSEGGLNTGELFF. CDR3 in DNA: TGCGCCAGCACCTCGGAGGGGGGCCTGAACACCGGGGAGCTGTTTTTT.

The chain is built from TRBV10-3 and TRBJ2-1; TRBD2 agrees at 11 bases. The CDR3 has 16 residues. Germline CDR1 ENHRY, CDR2 SYGVKD. V lost 4 bases, J lost 1 base, and 3 bases stayed unmatched. The CDR3 here is CAISAGTSGSYNEQFF. DNA of the CDR3: TGTGCCATCAGTGCCGGGACTAGCGGTTCCTACAATGAGCAGTTCTTC.

The chain has TRBV7-9 and TRBJ2-7; TRBD2 is a possible D gene (6 bases). Between the trimmed V and J ends, which lost 2 bases and 4 bases, there was a span of 15 bases. Germline V gene data show CDR1 as SEHNR and CDR2 as FQNEAQ (reference sequence). The CDR3 consists of 15 residues. CDR3 DNA: TGTGCCAGCAGCTTACCAGCGGAGGGGATATACGAGCAGTACTTC. It translates to CASSLPAEGIYEQYF. The whole variable domain, filled in from reference TRBV7-9 and TRBJ2-7, reads DTGVSQNPRHKITKRGQNVTFRCDPISEHNRLYWYRQTLGQGPEFLTYFQNEAQLEKSRLLSDRFSAERPKGSFSTLEIQRTEQGDSAMYLCASSLPAEGIYEQYFGPGTRLTVT.

The V and J genes are TRBV9 and TRBJ2-3, with unresolved D. The germline V gene encodes CDR1 SGDLS and CDR2 YYNGEE. Trimming pared 2 bases from V and 6 bases from J, leaving 7 bases between. The CDR3 contains 12 residues. The CDR3: CASSVSADTQYF. The CDR3 DNA reads as TGTGCCAGCAGCGTGTCAGCGGATACGCAGTATTTT. The whole variable domain, remainder taken from reference TRBV9 and TRBJ2-3, is DSGVTQTPKHLITATGQRVTLRCSPRSGDLSVYWYQQSLDQGLQFLIQYYNGEERAKGNILERFSAQQFPDLHSELNLSSLELGDSALYFCASSVSADTQYFGPGTRLTVL.

The chain carries TRBV10-3 and TRBJ2-6; the match to TRBD1 covers 11 bases. The CDR3 runs to 18 residues. V dropped 8 bases and J dropped 1; count of bases not matched to a gene: 10. Looked up from germline, CDR1 is ENHRY and CDR2 is SYGVKD. In DNA form, the CDR3 reads TGTGCCATCGGGGGACAGGGGGATCTTGTGTCTGGGGCCAACGTCCTGACTTTC. Protein product: CAIGGQGDLVSGANVLTF.

The rearrangement joins TRBV9 to TRBJ1-1; tentatively, D is TRBD1 (5 bases). This CDR3 region has 11 residues. The V and J ends lost 2 bases and 8 bases respectively, with 7 bases between them. Germline V gene data show CDR1 as SGDLS and CDR2 as YYNGEE. CDR3 sequence (DNA): TGTGCCAGCAGCGTGGGGGTGGAAGCTTTCTTT. The encoded protein is CASSVGVEAFF.

The sample holds a few counts of this clone. The V gene is TRBV2, the J gene TRBJ2-5; the D is unclear. The germline V and J ends were trimmed by 3 bases and 4 bases, with 9 bases remaining between them. The CDR3 runs to 13 residues. Germline-derived CDR1 and CDR2 are SNHLY and FYNNEI. CDR3 region: CASSDLSAETQYF. The CDR3 nucleotides read TGTGCCAGCAGTGATCTATCAGCAGAGACCCAGTACTTC. Looking up the rest from reference TRBV2 and TRBJ2-5 gives the full variable domain: EPEVTQTPSHQVTQMGQEVILRCVPISNHLYFYWYRQILGQKVEFLVSFYNNEISEKSEIFDDQFSVERPDGSNFTLKIRSTKLEDSAMYFCASSDLSAETQYFGPGTRLLVL.